The rows below give T cell receptor beta chains drawn from one sample of a study of blood T cells in healthy people across ages. TCRdb re-called the 5' RACE reads with MiXCR, one entry per CDR3 protein. The sample yields 800,000 to 1,300,000 distinct CDR3 sequences, around 25% seen once. Separately, the same data were catalogued under a study of T cells of mothers and their children.

What was sequenced was blood. These receptors were taken from a girl aged 2 to 9 in good health. CDR3s include the opening cysteine and the closing phenylalanine or tryptophan. Fields, in order: J gene, clone size, D gene, V gene, CDR3 protein, CDR3 DNA. The D gene is left open where the match is weak. Clone size is given for some rows only: seen once, a few or many times, or a class if the clone is expanded.

>TRBJ1-2|-|-|TRBV12-3/TRBV12-4
CASSFRNAGPYTF
TGTGCCAGCAGTTTTCGAAACGCGGGACCCTACACCTTC
>TRBJ2-1|-|-|TRBV5-1
CASSSSGVDEQFF
TGCGCCAGCAGCTCCTCAGGGGTGGATGAGCAGTTCTTC
>TRBJ2-1|few|-|TRBV29-1
CSTGKDSYNEQFF
TGCAGCACAGGGAAGGACTCCTACAATGAGCAGTTCTTC
>TRBJ2-1|-|-|TRBV2
CANKPSSYNEQFF
TGTGCCAACAAACCTAGCTCCTACAATGAGCAGTTCTTC
>TRBJ2-5|-|TRBD1|TRBV5-5
CASSGTGVGTQYF
TGTGCCAGCAGCGGGACAGGGGTGGGGACCCAGTACTTC
>TRBJ1-6|-|-|TRBV4-1
CASSPEGGGWSSPLHF
TGCGCCAGCAGCCCCGAAGGGGGAGGATGGAGTTCACCCCTCCACTTT
>TRBJ1-1|-|-|TRBV12-3/TRBV12-4
CASSAILTSGTEAFF
TGTGCCAGCAGTGCCATTTTGACGTCGGGAACTGAAGCTTTCTTT
>TRBJ2-5|-|-|TRBV2
CASEGMADQETQYF
TGTGCCAGCGAGGGGATGGCGGATCAAGAGACCCAGTACTTC
>TRBJ1-2|few|TRBD1|TRBV20-1
CSAREQGAVGYYGYTF
TGCAGTGCTAGGGAACAGGGGGCGGTTGGCTACTATGGCTACACCTTC
>TRBJ2-5|-|-|TRBV3-1
CASSQVDSEETQYF
TGTGCCAGCAGCCAAGTTGATAGTGAAGAGACCCAGTACTTC
>TRBJ2-7|-|TRBD1|TRBV29-1
CSVDLGQGSAEQYF
TGCAGCGTTGATTTGGGACAGGGGTCTGCCGAGCAGTACTTC
>TRBJ2-7|-|-|TRBV6-2/TRBV6-3
CASSYRGVLYEQYF
TGTGCCAGCAGTTACAGGGGCGTCCTCTACGAGCAGTACTTC
>TRBJ2-4|-|-|TRBV21-1
CGPGEGIQYF
TGTGGCCCAGGGGAGGGCATTCAGTACTTC
>TRBJ2-7|-|-|TRBV28
CASALSSEQYF
TGTGCCAGCGCCCTTTCGAGCGAGCAGTACTTC
>TRBJ2-4|few|-|TRBV19
CASSIGGVAKNIQYF
TGTGCCAGTAGTATAGGGGGAGTAGCCAAAAACATTCAGTACTTC
>TRBJ2-1|-|-|TRBV20-1
CSARPPRGGFGEQFF
TGCAGTGCTAGACCCCCAAGGGGGGGCTTTGGGGAGCAGTTCTTC
>TRBJ2-1|few|-|TRBV9
CASSVAGGHEQFF
TGTGCCAGCAGCGTAGCAGGGGGGCATGAGCAGTTCTTC
>TRBJ2-5|-|-|TRBV7-2
CASSLVGETQEAQYF
TGTGCCAGCAGCTTAGTGGGCGAAACCCAAGAGGCCCAGTACTTC
>TRBJ2-1|few|-|TRBV27
CASSSRREAYNEQFF
TGTGCCAGCAGTTCGCGGCGGGAAGCCTACAATGAGCAGTTCTTC
>TRBJ2-3|-|-|TRBV20-1
CSAAGEDTQYF
TGCAGTGCCGCCGGAGAGGATACGCAGTATTTT
>TRBJ2-1|-|-|TRBV20-1
CSARDGERNEQFF
TGCAGTGCTAGAGACGGAGAAAGGAATGAGCAGTTCTTC
>TRBJ2-5|-|-|TRBV12-5
CASAEGVLYQETQYF
TGTGCTAGTGCAGAGGGAGTCTTGTACCAAGAGACCCAGTACTTC
>TRBJ2-7|-|-|TRBV28
CASRSTGSGYEQYF
TGTGCCAGCAGATCGACAGGTTCAGGCTACGAGCAGTACTTC
>TRBJ1-1|-|-|TRBV20-1
CSARDNQGWENTEAFF
TGCAGTGCTAGAGATAACCAGGGGTGGGAGAACACTGAAGCTTTCTTT
>TRBJ2-7|few|TRBD1|TRBV29-1
CSVVGTGFYEQYF
TGCAGCGTTGTAGGGACAGGGTTTTACGAGCAGTACTTC
>TRBJ2-7|many|-|TRBV5-1
CASSLPGNSYEQYF
TGCGCCAGCAGCTTACCCGGGAACTCCTACGAGCAGTACTTC
>TRBJ2-1|few|TRBD1|TRBV20-1
CSASTGAQQFF
TGCAGTGCTTCTACAGGGGCCCAGCAGTTCTTC
>TRBJ2-3|few|-|TRBV6-1
CASSEDSRGTDTQYF
TGTGCCAGCAGTGAAGACTCGAGGGGAACAGATACGCAGTATTTT
>TRBJ2-1|few|TRBD2|TRBV12-3/TRBV12-4
CASSPPDYGEGFF
TGTGCCAGCAGTCCCCCCGACTATGGGGAGGGGTTCTTC
>TRBJ2-5|-|-|TRBV20-1
CSALTGSGEQYF
TGCAGTGCCCTCACGGGATCGGGGGAGCAGTACTTC
>TRBJ2-5|few|TRBD2|TRBV6-2/TRBV6-3
CASSILLAGGLRETQYF
TGTGCCAGCAGTATACTCTTAGCGGGGGGACTCAGAGAGACCCAGTACTTC
>TRBJ2-7|few|-|TRBV9
CASSVETLGTYEQYF
TGTGCCAGCAGCGTAGAGACTCTTGGGACCTACGAGCAGTACTTC
>TRBJ1-5|-|TRBD1|TRBV24-1
CATSEAGGQPQHF
TGTGCCACCAGTGAGGCAGGGGGGCAGCCCCAGCATTTT
>TRBJ1-4|-|TRBD1|TRBV29-1
CSVESGQGFPDF
TGCAGCGTTGAATCTGGACAGGGATTCCCCGATTTT
>TRBJ1-2|few|TRBD1|TRBV28
CASSLIGDRLYGYTF
TGTGCCAGCAGTTTAATAGGGGACAGACTCTATGGCTACACCTTC
>TRBJ1-4|once|TRBD1|TRBV28
CASSAPGQGTEKLFF
TGTGCCAGCAGTGCTCCGGGACAGGGAACTGAAAAACTGTTTTTT
>TRBJ2-4|few|TRBD2|TRBV28
CASSPLQSGGRDIQYF
TGTGCCAGCAGCCCCCTTCAGAGTGGGGGGAGGGACATTCAGTACTTC
>TRBJ2-1|few|-|TRBV4-1
CASSPGSGDEQFF
TGCGCCAGCAGCCCGGGGTCCGGGGATGAGCAGTTCTTC
>TRBJ1-6|-|-|TRBV7-9
CASSPPGSSNSPLHF
TGTGCCAGCAGCCCCCCCGGGAGCTCCAATTCACCCCTCCACTTT
>TRBJ2-5|few|TRBD2|TRBV20-1
CSATTDLAGQTQYF
TGCAGTGCCACGACCGATCTAGCGGGTCAGACCCAGTACTTC
>TRBJ2-6|few|-|TRBV7-2
CASNRAVQWSGANVLTF
TGTGCCAGCAATCGGGCAGTGCAATGGTCTGGGGCCAACGTCCTGACTTTC
>TRBJ1-5|-|-|TRBV5-8
CASSFSRGGNQPQHF
TGTGCCAGCAGCTTTTCCAGGGGAGGAAATCAGCCCCAGCATTTT
>TRBJ2-5|few|-|TRBV3-1
CASRKIGGETQYF
TGTGCCAGCAGAAAGATCGGCGGGGAGACCCAGTACTTC
>TRBJ1-1|-|-|TRBV10-3
CAISEEVEAFF
TGTGCCATCAGTGAGGAGGTTGAAGCTTTCTTT
>TRBJ2-1|few|-|TRBV25-1
CASSEYKGNEQFF
TGTGCCAGCAGTGAATATAAGGGTAATGAGCAGTTCTTC
>TRBJ1-1|-|-|TRBV12-3/TRBV12-4
CASSSFGASTEAFF
TGTGCCAGCAGTTCGTTCGGGGCTAGCACTGAAGCTTTCTTT
>TRBJ1-1|-|TRBD1|TRBV7-8
CASSFRTGRTEAFF
TGTGCCAGCAGCTTTCGGACAGGGAGGACTGAAGCTTTCTTT
>TRBJ2-1|-|TRBD1|TRBV24-1
CATSEEWGSGQGPYNEQFF
TGTGCCACCAGTGAGGAATGGGGATCGGGACAGGGGCCATACAATGAGCAGTTCTTC
>TRBJ1-5|few|-|TRBV7-2
CASSSLLDGGGNQPQHF
TGTGCCAGCAGCTCCCTTTTGGACGGGGGTGGCAATCAGCCCCAGCATTTT
>TRBJ2-2|-|TRBD2|TRBV7-3
CASSPGTSSSGELFF
TGTGCCAGCAGCCCCGGGACTAGCAGTTCCGGGGAGCTGTTTTTT
>TRBJ2-2|-|TRBD1|TRBV5-1
CASSLAGTDNTGELFF
TGCGCCAGCAGCTTGGCAGGGACAGATAACACCGGGGAGCTGTTTTTT
>TRBJ2-5|-|-|TRBV4-2
CASSQGVSGGLGTQYF
TGTGCCAGCAGCCAAGGTGTAAGCGGCGGGTTAGGGACCCAGTACTTC
>TRBJ1-2|-|-|TRBV14
CASSPRTLANYGYTF
TGTGCCAGCAGCCCTAGGACGTTAGCCAATTATGGCTACACCTTC
>TRBJ1-2|-|-|TRBV20-1
CSATFPEGVDGYTF
TGCAGTGCTACCTTTCCGGAAGGGGTTGATGGCTACACCTTC
>TRBJ2-1|few|-|TRBV29-1
CSVANPDVYNEQFF
TGCAGCGTTGCGAACCCCGATGTCTACAATGAGCAGTTCTTC
>TRBJ1-1|few|-|TRBV4-2
CASSQMGGAMNTEAFF
TGTGCCAGCAGCCAAATGGGAGGGGCGATGAACACTGAAGCTTTCTTT